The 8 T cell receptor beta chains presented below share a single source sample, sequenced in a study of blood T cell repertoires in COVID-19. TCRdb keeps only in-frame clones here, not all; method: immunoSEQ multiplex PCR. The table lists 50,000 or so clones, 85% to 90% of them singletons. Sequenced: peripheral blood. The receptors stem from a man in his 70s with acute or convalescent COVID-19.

The chain's CDR3 is CASSLASRNTEAFF. CDR3 bases: TGTGCCAGCAGCTTAGCGTCCAGAAACACTGAAGCTTTCTTT. The chain couples TRBV7-6 to TRBJ1-1; D gene unclear. Germline CDR1 reads SGHVS; CDR2 reads FNYEAQ. The V and J ends lost 0 bases and 2 bases respectively, with 7 bases between them. The CDR3 is made up of 14 amino acids.

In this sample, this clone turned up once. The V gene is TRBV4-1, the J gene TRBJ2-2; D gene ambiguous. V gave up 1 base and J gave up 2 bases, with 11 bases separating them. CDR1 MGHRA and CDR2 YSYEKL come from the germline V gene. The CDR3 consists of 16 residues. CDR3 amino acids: CASSQVRSPNTGELFF. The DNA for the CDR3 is TGCGCCAGCAGCCAAGTCCGCAGTCCAAACACCGGGGAGCTGTTTTTT.

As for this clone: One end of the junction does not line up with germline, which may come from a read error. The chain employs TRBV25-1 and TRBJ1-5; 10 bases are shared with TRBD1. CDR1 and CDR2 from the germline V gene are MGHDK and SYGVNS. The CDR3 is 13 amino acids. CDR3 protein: CASGDRGHQPQHF. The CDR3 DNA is TGTGCCAGCGGTGACAGGGGGCATCAGCCCCAGCATTTT.

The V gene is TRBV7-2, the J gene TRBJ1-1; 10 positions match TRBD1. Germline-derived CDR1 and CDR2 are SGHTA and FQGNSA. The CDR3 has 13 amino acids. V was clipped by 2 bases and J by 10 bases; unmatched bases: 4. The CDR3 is CASSLRQGAGAFF. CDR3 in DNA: TGTGCCAGCAGCTTACGACAGGGGGCTGGAGCTTTCTTT.

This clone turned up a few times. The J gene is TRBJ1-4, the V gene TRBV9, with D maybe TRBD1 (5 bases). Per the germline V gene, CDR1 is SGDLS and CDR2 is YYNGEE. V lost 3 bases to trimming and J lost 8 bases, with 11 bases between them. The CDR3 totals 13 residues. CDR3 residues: CASSDQGSEKLFF. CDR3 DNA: TGTGCCAGCAGCGACCAGGGTTCCGAAAAACTGTTTTTT.

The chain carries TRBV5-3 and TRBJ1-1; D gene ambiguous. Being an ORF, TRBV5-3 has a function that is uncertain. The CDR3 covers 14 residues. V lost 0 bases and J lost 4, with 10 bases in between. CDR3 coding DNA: TGTGCCAGAAGCTTGGATGTCAAGAGCACTGAAGCTTTCTTT. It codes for CARSLDVKSTEAFF.

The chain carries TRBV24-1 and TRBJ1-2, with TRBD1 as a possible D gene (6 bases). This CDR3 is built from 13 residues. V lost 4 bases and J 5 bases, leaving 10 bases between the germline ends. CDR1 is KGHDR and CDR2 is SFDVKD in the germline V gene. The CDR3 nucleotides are TGTGCCACCAGTGAGACAGGAAGATATGGCTACACCTTC. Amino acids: CATSETGRYGYTF.

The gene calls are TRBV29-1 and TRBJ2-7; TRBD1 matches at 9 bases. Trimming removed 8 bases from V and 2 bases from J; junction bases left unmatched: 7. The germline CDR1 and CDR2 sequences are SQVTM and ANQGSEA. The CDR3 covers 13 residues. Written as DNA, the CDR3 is TGCAGCTCCCCGGGACAGGGAACCTACGAGCAGTACGTC. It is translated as CSSPGQGTYEQYV.